Sequencing of this TCR beta chain was carried out in a study of regulatory T cells in long-lasting Graves disease. Study-level results: Peripheral blood, not thyroid tissue, was the sole material studied.

Assembly of TCR beta libraries relied on iRepertoire HTBI primers together with Arm-PCR of CDR3 regions. TCRdb analysed the multiplex PCR reads with MiXCR anew, one entry per CDR3 protein. The repertoire holds 250,000 or so distinct CDR3 sequences, with 20% to 25% as singletons. The time point denotes: newly diagnosed GD, antithyroid drugs for less than 3 months. TCR sequences were obtained from RNA taken from PBMCs. V was clipped by 3 bases and J by 2 bases, with 13 bases between them. This CDR3 has 14 residues. The germline CDR1 and CDR2 sequences are SQVTM and ANQGSEA. This clonotype was seen at least ten times. Antigen unknown.

V gene TRBV29-1 combines with J gene TRBJ1-1; possibly TRBD1 for D (6 bases). The receptor's source is a female donor with Graves disease. Source: peripheral blood mononuclear cells (PBMCs), taken at new diagnosis, from a patient treated with antithyroid drugs. This chain's CDR3 is CSVDGGGINTEAFF. The DNA for the CDR3 is TGCAGCGTTGACGGAGGGGGAATTAACACTGAAGCTTTCTTT.